Below, 3 T cell receptor beta chains from the same sample are listed, as sequenced in a study of early T cells in non-severe SARS-CoV-2 infection. TCRdb recomputed calls from the 5' RACE reads with MiXCR, one row per CDR3 protein. The sample records about 86,000 distinct CDR3 sequences, around 14% being singletons. The source material was whole blood. The receptors derive from an adult who was a healthcare worker with PCR-confirmed SARS-CoV-2 infection or an uninfected control (not recorded which).

The gene calls are TRBV12-3 or TRBV12-4 and TRBJ2-7; a possible D gene is TRBD1 (6 bases). This CDR3 has 12 amino acids. Between the trimmed V and J ends, which lost 6 bases and 5 bases, there was a span of 11 bases. This CDR3 reads CASRWDIHEQYF. The CDR3 region has the DNA TGTGCCAGCAGGTGGGACATCCACGAGCAGTACTTC.

CDR3 sequence reads: CSATGLAGLYEQYF. CDR3 in DNA: TGCAGTGCTACAGGACTAGCGGGACTCTACGAGCAGTACTTC. This chain connects TRBV20-1 to TRBJ2-7, with 12 bases aligning to TRBD2. In germline, CDR1 is DFQATT, CDR2 SNEGSKA (reference sequence). CDR3 length equals 14 residues. V dropped 4 bases and J dropped 3; count of bases not matched to a gene: 4.

This clonotype was seen ten or more times. V is TRBV12-3 or TRBV12-4 and J is TRBJ1-1; no reliable D call. This CDR3 is 12 amino acids long. V was cut by 5 bases and J by 4 bases, with 8 bases left in between. The DNA of the CDR3 is TGTGCCAGCAGTCCGAGACGCACTGAAGCTTTCTTT. Amino acid sequence: CASSPRRTEAFF.